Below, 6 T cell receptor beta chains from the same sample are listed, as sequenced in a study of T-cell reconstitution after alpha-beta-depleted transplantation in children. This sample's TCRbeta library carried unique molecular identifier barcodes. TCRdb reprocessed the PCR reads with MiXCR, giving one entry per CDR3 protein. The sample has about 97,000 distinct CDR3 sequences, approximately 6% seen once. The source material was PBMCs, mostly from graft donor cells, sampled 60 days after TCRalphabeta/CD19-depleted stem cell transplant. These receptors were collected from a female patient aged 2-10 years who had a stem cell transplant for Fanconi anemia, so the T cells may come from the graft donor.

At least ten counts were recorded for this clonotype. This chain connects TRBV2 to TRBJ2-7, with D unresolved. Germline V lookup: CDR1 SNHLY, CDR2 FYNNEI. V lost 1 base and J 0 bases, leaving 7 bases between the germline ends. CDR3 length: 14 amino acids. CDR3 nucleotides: TGTGCCAGCAGTGAAGGGGAAGGCTCCTACGAGCAGTACTTC. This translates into CASSEGEGSYEQYF.

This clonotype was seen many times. The CDR3 region has the DNA TGTGCCAGCAGCTATCCCAACCCCCTGGATACGCAGTATTTT. Protein product: CASSYPNPLDTQYF. This sequence joins TRBV28 and TRBJ2-3; D is unclear. CDR1 is MDHEN and CDR2 is SYDVKM in the germline V gene. The V end was cut by 6 bases, the J end by 6 bases, with 16 bases between. The length of the CDR3 is 14 residues.

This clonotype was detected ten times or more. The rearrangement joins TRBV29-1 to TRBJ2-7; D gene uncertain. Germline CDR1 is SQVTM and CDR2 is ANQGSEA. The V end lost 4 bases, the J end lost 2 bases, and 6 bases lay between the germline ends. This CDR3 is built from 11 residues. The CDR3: CSVVLAYEQYF. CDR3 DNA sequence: TGCAGCGTTGTTTTAGCCTACGAGCAGTACTTC.

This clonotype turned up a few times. The CDR3, as DNA: TGCAGTGCTAGTTTACCCCACGGGCATACGCAGTATTTT. It is translated as CSASLPHGHTQYF. The genes are TRBV20-1 and TRBJ2-3, with no clear D. V gave up 3 bases and J gave up 7 bases, with 14 bases separating them. Germline CDR1 reads DFQATT; CDR2 reads SNEGSKA (reference sequence). This CDR3 contains 13 residues.

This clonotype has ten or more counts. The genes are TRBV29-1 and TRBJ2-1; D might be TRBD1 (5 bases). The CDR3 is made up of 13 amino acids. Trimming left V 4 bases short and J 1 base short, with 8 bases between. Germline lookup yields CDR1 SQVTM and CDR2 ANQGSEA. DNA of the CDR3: TGCAGCGTTGGGACAAAATCCTACAATGAGCAGTTCTTC. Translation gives CSVGTKSYNEQFF.

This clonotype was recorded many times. The CDR3, as DNA: TGTGCCAGCAGTTTAGTCCGGGGTCCCAATCAGCCCCAGCATTTT. It yields the protein CASSLVRGPNQPQHF. The genes are TRBV12-3 or TRBV12-4 and TRBJ1-5; D is uncertain. The ends were cut back, 1 base at V and 3 bases at J, with 10 bases in the middle. The CDR3 contains 15 residues.